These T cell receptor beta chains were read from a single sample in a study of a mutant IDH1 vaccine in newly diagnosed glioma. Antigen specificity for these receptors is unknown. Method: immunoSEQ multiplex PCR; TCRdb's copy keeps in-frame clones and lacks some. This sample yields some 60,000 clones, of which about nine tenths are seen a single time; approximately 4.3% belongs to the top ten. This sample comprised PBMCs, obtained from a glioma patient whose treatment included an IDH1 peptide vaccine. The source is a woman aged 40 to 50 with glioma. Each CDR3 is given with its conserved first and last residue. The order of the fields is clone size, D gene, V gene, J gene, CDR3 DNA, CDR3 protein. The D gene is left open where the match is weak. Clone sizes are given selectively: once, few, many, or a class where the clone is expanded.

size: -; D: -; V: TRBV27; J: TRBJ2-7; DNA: TGTGCCAGCAGCCCCGAACAGGGACCGGTCTACGAGCAGTACTTC; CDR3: CASSPEQGPVYEQYF
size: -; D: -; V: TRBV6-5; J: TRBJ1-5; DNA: TGTGCCAGCAGTACGAGACCTAATAGCAATCAGCCCCAGCATTTT; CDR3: CASSTRPNSNQPQHF
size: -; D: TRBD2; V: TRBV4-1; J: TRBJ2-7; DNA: TGCGCCAGCAGCCAACATATGAGGACTAGCGGGATCTACGAGCAGTACTTC; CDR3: CASSQHMRTSGIYEQYF
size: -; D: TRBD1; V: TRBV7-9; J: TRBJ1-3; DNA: TGTGCCAGCAGCCCGGGGACAGGCTCTGGAAACACCATATATTTT; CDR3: CASSPGTGSGNTIYF
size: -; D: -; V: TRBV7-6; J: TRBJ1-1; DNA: TGTGCCAGCAGCTTAGAGCTGGGGTACATGAACACTGAAGCTTTCTTT; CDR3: CASSLELGYMNTEAFF
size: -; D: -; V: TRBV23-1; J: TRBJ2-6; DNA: TGCGCCAGCAGTCCGGAATGGCACGCAACAAAGTCGGGCCAACGTCCTGACTTC; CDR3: CASSPEWHATKSGQRPDF
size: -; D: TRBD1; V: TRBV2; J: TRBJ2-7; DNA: TGTGCCAGCAGGCCTTTGTATGGGACAGGGACCTACGAGCAGTACTTC; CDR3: CASRPLYGTGTYEQYF
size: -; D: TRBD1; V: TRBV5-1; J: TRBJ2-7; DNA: TGCGCCAGCAGCGCAGGACAGGCGTCATTAGTTTACGAGCAGTACTTC; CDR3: CASSAGQASLVYEQYF
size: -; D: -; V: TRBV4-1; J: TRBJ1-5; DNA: TGCGCCAGCAGCCAAGGTCATTACAATCAGCCCCAGCATTTT; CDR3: CASSQGHYNQPQHF
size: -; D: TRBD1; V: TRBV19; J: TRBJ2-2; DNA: TGTGCCAGTAGAACCCGGACAGGGTGGGGAACCGGGGAGCTGTTTTTT; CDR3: CASRTRTGWGTGELFF
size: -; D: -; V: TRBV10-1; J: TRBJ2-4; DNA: TGCGCCAGGGGACCAGGGGAGGCGGTTGCCATTCAGTACTTC; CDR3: CARGPGEAVAIQYF
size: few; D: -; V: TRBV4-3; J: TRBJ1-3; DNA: TGCGCCAGCAGCCAAGGGACAGCCTCTGGAAACACCATATATTTT; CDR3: CASSQGTASGNTIYF
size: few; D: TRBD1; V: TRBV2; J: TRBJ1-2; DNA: TGTGCCAGCAGTCTCCCAGGGACAGGGAATGGCTACACCTTC; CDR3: CASSLPGTGNGYTF
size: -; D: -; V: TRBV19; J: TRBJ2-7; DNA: TGTGCCAGTAGTATGGGGAAGGGTTACGAGCAGTACTTC; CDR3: CASSMGKGYEQYF
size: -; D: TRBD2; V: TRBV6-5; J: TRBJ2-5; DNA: TGTGCCAGCAGTTACCCGAGTAGCGGGGGTGGGGAGACCCAGTACTTC; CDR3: CASSYPSSGGGETQYF
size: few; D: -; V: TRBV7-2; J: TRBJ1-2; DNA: TGTGCCAGCACCCTAGGAGGGGCGCGATATGGCTACACCTTC; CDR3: CASTLGGARYGYTF
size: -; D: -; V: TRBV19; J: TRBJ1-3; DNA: TGTGCCAGCTGCCGGCAGACCGCTTCTGGAAACACCATATATTTT; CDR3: CASCRQTASGNTIYF
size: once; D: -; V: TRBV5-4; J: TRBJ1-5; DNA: TGTGCCAGCAGCCCCAGTCCTCTAGATGGTCAGCCCCAGCATTTT; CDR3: CASSPSPLDGQPQHF
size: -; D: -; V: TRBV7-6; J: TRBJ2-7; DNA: TGTGCCAGCAGCTTGGAGTCGGGCCCGGACTCCTACGAGCAGTACTTC; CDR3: CASSLESGPDSYEQYF
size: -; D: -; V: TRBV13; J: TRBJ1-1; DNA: TGTGCCAGCAGCCTTGGACTGAACACTGAAGCTTTCTTT; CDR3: CASSLGLNTEAFF
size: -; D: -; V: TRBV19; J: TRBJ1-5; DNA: TGTGCCAGTAGTATACAAATATCTCAGCCCCAGCATTTT; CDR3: CASSIQISQPQHF
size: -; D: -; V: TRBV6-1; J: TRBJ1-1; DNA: TGTGCCAGCAGGGAAGGACGGTTGAACACTGAAGCTTTCTTT; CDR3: CASREGRLNTEAFF
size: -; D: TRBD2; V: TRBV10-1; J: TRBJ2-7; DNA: TGCGCCAGCAGCCCCGGACTAGATTGGGGCGAGCAGTACTTC; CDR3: CASSPGLDWGEQYF
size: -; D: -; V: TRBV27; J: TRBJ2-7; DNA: TGTGCCAGCAGTTCACTCCTGGGCGAGCAGTACTTC; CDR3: CASSSLLGEQYF
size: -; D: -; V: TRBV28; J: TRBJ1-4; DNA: TGTGCCAGCAGTTTAAACAGTGAAAAACTGTTTTTT; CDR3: CASSLNSEKLFF
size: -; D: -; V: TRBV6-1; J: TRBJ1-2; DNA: TGTGCCAGCAGTGAAGCCGGGTCTTATGGCTACACCTTC; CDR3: CASSEAGSYGYTF
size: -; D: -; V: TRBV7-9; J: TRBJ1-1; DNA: TGTGCCAGCAGCTTAGAAGCAGGAGGTGAAGCTTTCTTT; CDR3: CASSLEAGGEAFF